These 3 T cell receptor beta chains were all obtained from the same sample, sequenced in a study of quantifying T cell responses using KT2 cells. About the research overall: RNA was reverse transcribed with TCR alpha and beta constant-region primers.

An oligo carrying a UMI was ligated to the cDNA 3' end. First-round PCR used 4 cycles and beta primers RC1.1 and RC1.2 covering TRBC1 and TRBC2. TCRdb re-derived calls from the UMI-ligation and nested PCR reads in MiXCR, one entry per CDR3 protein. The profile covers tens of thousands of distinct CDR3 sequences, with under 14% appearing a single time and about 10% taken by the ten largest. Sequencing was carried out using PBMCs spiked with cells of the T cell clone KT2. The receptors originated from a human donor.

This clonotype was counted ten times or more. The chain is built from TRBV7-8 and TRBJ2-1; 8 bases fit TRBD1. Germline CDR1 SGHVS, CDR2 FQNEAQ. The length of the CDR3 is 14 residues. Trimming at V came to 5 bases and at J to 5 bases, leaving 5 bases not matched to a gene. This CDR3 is CASSTRTGHNEQFF. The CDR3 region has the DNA TGTGCCAGCAGCACCCGGACAGGGCACAATGAGCAGTTCTTC.

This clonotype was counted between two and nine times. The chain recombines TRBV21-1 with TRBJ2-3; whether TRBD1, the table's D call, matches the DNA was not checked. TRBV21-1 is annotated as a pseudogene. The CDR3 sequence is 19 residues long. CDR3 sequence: CASSKLKKFQGLGTDTQYF. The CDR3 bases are TGTGCCAGCAGCAAATTAAAAAAATTTCAGGGGCTCGGCACAGATACGCAGTATTTT.

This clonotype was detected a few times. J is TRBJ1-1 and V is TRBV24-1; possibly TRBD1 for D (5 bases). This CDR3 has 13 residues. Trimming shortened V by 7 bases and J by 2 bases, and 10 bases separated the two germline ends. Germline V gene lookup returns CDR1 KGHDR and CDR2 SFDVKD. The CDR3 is CATRQGSNTEAFF. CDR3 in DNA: TGTGCCACCAGGCAGGGATCTAACACTGAAGCTTTCTTT.